The 7 T cell receptor beta chains below were found in one sample sequenced in a study of T-cell reconstitution after alpha-beta-depleted transplantation in children. The TCRbeta library was prepared with unique molecular identifiers. MiXCR, run by TCRdb on the PCR reads, gives a single entry per CDR3 protein. The sample shows a few hundred thousand distinct CDR3 sequences, under 13% of them seen only once. The specimen was PBMCs from the stem cell graft donor, collected from the stem cell graft. The receptors originated from a human donor who donated a stem cell graft to a child with acute lymphoblastic leukemia.

Ten or more counts support this clonotype. V gene TRBV4-3 combines with J gene TRBJ2-2, with 11 bases identical to TRBD1. CDR1 and CDR2 from the germline V gene are LGHNA and YSLEER. V lost 7 bases, J lost 3 bases, and 10 bases stayed unmatched. The length of the CDR3 is 17 residues. The CDR3: CASNNRTGGMYTGELFF. The CDR3 DNA follows: TGCGCCAGCAACAACCGGACAGGGGGCATGTACACCGGGGAGCTGTTTTTT.

This clonotype came up many times. The V and J genes are TRBV9 and TRBJ2-3, with 8 bases that match TRBD2. Germline-derived CDR1 and CDR2 are SGDLS and YYNGEE. The V and J ends lost 10 bases and 1 base, in that order; junction bases with no gene match: 8. This CDR3 is built from 14 residues. This CDR3 is CAGPGGEGTDTQYF. Here the CDR3 DNA reads TGTGCCGGGCCCGGGGGGGAAGGCACAGATACGCAGTATTTT.

This clonotype was detected a few times. The chain couples TRBV7-9 to TRBJ2-3; D unclear. Germline V gene data show CDR1 as SEHNR and CDR2 as FQNEAQ (reference sequence). The CDR3 loop spans 13 amino acids. V shed 5 bases and J shed 4 bases, with 10 bases lying between them. The CDR3 bases are TGTGCCAGCAGCCTCCTTTCGTCAGATACGCAGTATTTT. Translated, it gives CASSLLSSDTQYF. Filled out from reference TRBV7-9 and TRBJ2-3, the complete variable domain reads DTGVSQNPRHKITKRGQNVTFRCDPISEHNRLYWYRQTLGQGPEFLTYFQNEAQLEKSRLLSDRFSAERPKGSFSTLEIQRTEQGDSAMYLCASSLLSSDTQYFGPGTRLTVL.

This clonotype was found a few times. This chain uses TRBV30 with TRBJ2-4; tentatively, D is TRBD1 (5 bases). Per the germline V gene, CDR1 is GTSNPN and CDR2 is SVGIG (reference sequence). The CDR3 is made up of 12 amino acids. CDR3 sequence reads: CALDIAKNIQYF. The CDR3 DNA reads TGTGCTCTGGACATAGCCAAAAACATTCAGTACTTC.

The chain links TRBV7-2 to TRBJ2-5, with D possibly matching TRBD2 (6 bases). Germline CDR1 reads SGHTA; CDR2 reads FQGNSA. This CDR3 has 13 amino acids. The germline V and J ends were trimmed by 4 bases and 5 bases, with 11 bases remaining between them. CDR3 protein: CASSSTSLETQYF. For the CDR3, the DNA is TGTGCCAGCAGCTCGACTAGTCTGGAGACCCAGTACTTC.

This clonotype was recorded many times. V is TRBV20-1 and J is TRBJ2-7; 11 bases are a match to TRBD2. The germline CDR1 and CDR2 sequences are DFQATT and SNEGSKA (reference sequence). The V gene end was trimmed by 6 bases and the J gene end by 3 bases; junction bases not matched to a gene: 7. The CDR3 extends over 14 amino acids. This CDR3 reads CSARTSGRDYEQYF. In nucleotides, the CDR3 is TGCAGTGCGCGGACTAGCGGGCGAGACTACGAGCAGTACTTC.

There are a few counts of this clonotype. The chain uses TRBV7-4 and TRBJ2-4, with D unresolved. V gave up 4 bases and J gave up 2 bases, with 21 bases separating them. The germline V gene encodes CDR1 SGHVT and CDR2 SQSDAQ. The CDR3 loop spans 18 amino acids. The CDR3 DNA is TGTGCCAGCAGCTCCTTTGACCCTGGCACCTTAACCAAAAACATTCAGTACTTC. Its translation is CASSSFDPGTLTKNIQYF.